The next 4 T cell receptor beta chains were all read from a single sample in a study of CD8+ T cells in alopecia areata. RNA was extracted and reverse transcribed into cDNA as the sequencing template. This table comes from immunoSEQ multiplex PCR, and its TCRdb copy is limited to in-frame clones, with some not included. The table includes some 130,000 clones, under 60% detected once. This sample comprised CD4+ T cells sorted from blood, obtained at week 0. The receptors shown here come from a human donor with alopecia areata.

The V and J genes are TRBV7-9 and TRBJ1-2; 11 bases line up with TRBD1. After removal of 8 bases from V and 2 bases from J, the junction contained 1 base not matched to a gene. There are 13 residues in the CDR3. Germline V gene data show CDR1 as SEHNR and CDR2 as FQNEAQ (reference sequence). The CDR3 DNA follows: TGTGCCAGCGGACAGGGGGCGAACTATGGCTACACCTTC. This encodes CASGQGANYGYTF.

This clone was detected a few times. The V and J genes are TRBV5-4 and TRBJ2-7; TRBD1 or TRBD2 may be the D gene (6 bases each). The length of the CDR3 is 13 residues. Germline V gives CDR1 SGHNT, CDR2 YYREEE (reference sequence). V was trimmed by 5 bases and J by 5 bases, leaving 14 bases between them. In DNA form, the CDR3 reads TGTGCCAGCAGTCGGGTGGGGGGCCACGAGCAGTACTTC. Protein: CASSRVGGHEQYF.

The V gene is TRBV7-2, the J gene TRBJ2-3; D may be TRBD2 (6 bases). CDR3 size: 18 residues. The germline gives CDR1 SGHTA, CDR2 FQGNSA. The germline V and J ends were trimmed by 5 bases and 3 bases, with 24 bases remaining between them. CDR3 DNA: TGTGCCAGCAGCGCGCCCCCAGGCACTAGCATTGAGACAGATACGCAGTATTTT. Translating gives CASSAPPGTSIETDTQYF.

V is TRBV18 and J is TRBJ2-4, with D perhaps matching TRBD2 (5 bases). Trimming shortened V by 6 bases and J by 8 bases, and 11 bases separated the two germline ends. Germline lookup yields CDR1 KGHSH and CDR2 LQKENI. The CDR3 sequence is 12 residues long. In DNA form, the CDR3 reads TGTGCCAGCTCCCCATTGAGGGACATTCAGTACTTC. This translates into CASSPLRDIQYF.